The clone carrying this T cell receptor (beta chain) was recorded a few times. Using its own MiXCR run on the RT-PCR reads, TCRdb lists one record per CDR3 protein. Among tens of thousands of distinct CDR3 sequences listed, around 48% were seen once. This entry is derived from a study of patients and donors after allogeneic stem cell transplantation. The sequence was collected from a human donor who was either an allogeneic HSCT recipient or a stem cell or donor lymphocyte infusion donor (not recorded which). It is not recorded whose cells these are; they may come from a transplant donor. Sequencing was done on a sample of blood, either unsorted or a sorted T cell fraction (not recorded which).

This CDR3 is CASEEGRGAFF. The DNA for the CDR3 is TGTGCCAGCGAAGAGGGACGGGGAGCTTTCTTT. V usage is TRBV2 and J usage is TRBJ1-1; possible D gene TRBD1, 5 bases. The CDR3 is 11 residues long. Per germline, CDR1 SNHLY and CDR2 FYNNEI. Between the trimmed V and J ends, which lost 8 bases and 10 bases, there was a span of 14 bases.